Listed below are T cell receptor beta chains from one sample, sequenced in a study of shared clonotypes between healthy human individuals. The table came from immunoSEQ multiplex PCR; TCRdb's copy has only in-frame clones and leaves some out. The sample yields about 680,000 clones, just over 90% seen once. The sequenced material came from naive CD8+ T cells sorted from blood. These receptors were taken from a man aged 25 to 40 in good health. Both conserved end residues are part of each CDR3. The order of the fields is CDR3 protein, CDR3 DNA, D gene, clone size, J gene, V gene. The D gene is left open where the match is weak. The size field is filled for only some rows; it gives once, few, many or a size class.

CDR3: CSVDSDGGEKLFF
DNA: TGCAGCGTTGACTCGGACGGAGGTGAAAAACTGTTTTTT
D: NA
size: NA
J: TRBJ1-4
V: TRBV29-1

CDR3: CASSFFYEQYF
DNA: TGTGCCAGCAGTTTTTTTTACGAGCAGTACTTC
D: NA
size: NA
J: TRBJ2-7
V: TRBV28

CDR3: CATREHGRKGNYGYTF
DNA: TGTGCCACCAGGGAACACGGTCGGAAGGGTAACTATGGCTACACCTTC
D: NA
size: once
J: TRBJ1-2
V: TRBV6-1

CDR3: CAWSPLGGKSTGELFF
DNA: TGTGCCTGGAGTCCCCTCGGGGGTAAGAGCACCGGGGAGCTGTTTTTT
D: NA
size: once
J: TRBJ2-2
V: TRBV30

CDR3: CASSKERTGGAYEQYF
DNA: TGTGCCAGCAGCAAAGAAAGGACAGGGGGCGCCTACGAGCAGTACTTC
D: NA
size: NA
J: TRBJ2-7
V: TRBV21-1

CDR3: CASSLSGPGYVADTQYF
DNA: TGTGCCAGCAGTTTATCTGGCCCCGGATACGTCGCAGATACGCAGTATTTT
D: NA
size: NA
J: TRBJ2-3
V: TRBV27

CDR3: CASSRASGEAGEQYF
DNA: TGCGCCAGCAGCCGGGCTAGCGGGGAGGCGGGGGAGCAGTACTTC
D: TRBD2
size: NA
J: TRBJ2-7
V: TRBV4-1

CDR3: CASSLDAKNIQYF
DNA: TGTGCCAGCAGCTTAGATGCCAAAAACATTCAGTACTTC
D: NA
size: NA
J: TRBJ2-4
V: TRBV7-8

CDR3: CASSLGERAVYEQYF
DNA: TGTGCCAGCAGCTTGGGAGAGCGAGCGGTTTACGAGCAGTACTTC
D: NA
size: NA
J: TRBJ2-7
V: TRBV5-4

CDR3: CSAFNNEQFF
DNA: TGCAGCGCGTTTAACAATGAGCAGTTCTTC
D: NA
size: NA
J: TRBJ2-1
V: TRBV29-1

CDR3: CASSETPSSGGYNEQFF
DNA: TGTGCCAGCAGCGAAACTCCCTCTAGCGGGGGATACAATGAGCAGTTCTTC
D: TRBD2
size: NA
J: TRBJ2-1
V: TRBV5-5

CDR3: CASSVGSRSYEQYF
DNA: TGTGCCAGCAGCGTAGGTTCGCGGTCCTACGAGCAGTACTTC
D: NA
size: NA
J: TRBJ2-7
V: TRBV9

CDR3: CASPKEDTYTGELFF
DNA: TGTGCCAGCCCAAAAGAGGACACTTACACCGGGGAGCTGTTTTTT
D: NA
size: NA
J: TRBJ2-2
V: TRBV6-1

CDR3: CASSSGGLSYEQYF
DNA: TGTGCCAGCAGTTCAGGGGGCCTGTCCTACGAGCAGTACTTC
D: TRBD1
size: NA
J: TRBJ2-7
V: TRBV2

CDR3: CASSQEVGGTDTQYF
DNA: TGCGCCAGCAGCCAAGAGGTAGGGGGCACAGATACGCAGTATTTT
D: NA
size: once
J: TRBJ2-3
V: TRBV4-3

CDR3: CASSVDWFSGNTIYF
DNA: TGTGCCAGCAGCGTAGACTGGTTCTCTGGAAACACCATATATTTT
D: NA
size: NA
J: TRBJ1-3
V: TRBV9

CDR3: CASSQEYNLGRESYEQYF
DNA: TGTGCCAGCAGCCAAGAATATAATTTGGGCAGGGAGAGTTACGAGCAGTACTTC
D: NA
size: NA
J: TRBJ2-7
V: TRBV4-2

CDR3: CATSSRSGGETQYF
DNA: TGTGCCACCAGCAGCCGTAGCGGGGGAGAGACCCAGTACTTC
D: TRBD2
size: NA
J: TRBJ2-5
V: TRBV15

CDR3: CASSPRLGKYNEQFF
DNA: TGCGCCAGCAGCCCGAGGCTGGGAAAATACAATGAGCAGTTCTTC
D: NA
size: NA
J: TRBJ2-1
V: TRBV4-3

CDR3: CASSLQGYNEQFF
DNA: TGTGCCAGCAGTTTACAGGGTTACAATGAGCAGTTCTTC
D: NA
size: NA
J: TRBJ2-1
V: TRBV6-6